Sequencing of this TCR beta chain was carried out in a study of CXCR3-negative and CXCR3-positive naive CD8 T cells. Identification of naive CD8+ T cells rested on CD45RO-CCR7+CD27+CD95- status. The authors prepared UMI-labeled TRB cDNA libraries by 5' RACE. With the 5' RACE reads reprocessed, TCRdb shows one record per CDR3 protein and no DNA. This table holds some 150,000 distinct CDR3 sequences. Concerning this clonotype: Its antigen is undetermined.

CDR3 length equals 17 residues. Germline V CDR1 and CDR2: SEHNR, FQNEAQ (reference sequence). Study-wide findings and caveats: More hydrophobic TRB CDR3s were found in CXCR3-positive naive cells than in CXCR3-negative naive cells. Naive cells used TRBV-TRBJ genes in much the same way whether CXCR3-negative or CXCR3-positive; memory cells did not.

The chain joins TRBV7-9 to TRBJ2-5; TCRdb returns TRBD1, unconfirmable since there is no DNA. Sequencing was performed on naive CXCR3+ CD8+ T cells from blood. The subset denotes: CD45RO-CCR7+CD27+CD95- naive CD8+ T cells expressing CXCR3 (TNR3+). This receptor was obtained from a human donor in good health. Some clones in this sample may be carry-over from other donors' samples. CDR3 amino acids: CASSLWRQGAGQETQYF.